This record looks at one T cell receptor beta chain sequence and its context. Its specificity is unknown. This entry belongs to a study of T cell responses to AZD1222 COVID-19 vaccine. The CDR3 has 15 residues. V shed 2 bases and J shed 0 bases, with 7 bases lying between them. The germline V gene encodes CDR1 MNHEY and CDR2 SMNVEV (reference sequence). General observations from the study: Spike-specific TCR breadth rose after two AZD1222 doses, and depth rose as well.

Libraries were prepared by immunoSEQ multiplex PCR; TCRdb keeps only in-frame clonotypes and omits some of them. The sample has 45,000 or so clones, around 90% seen once. The input for sequencing was peripheral blood, taken 28 days after the second AZD1222 dose. This receptor was taken from an adult who received the AZD1222 COVID-19 vaccine. The rearrangement uses TRBV27 and TRBJ2-2; the D gene is possibly TRBD2 (5 bases). The CDR3 DNA sequence: TGTGCCAGCAGTTTACCGGGGTCGAACACCGGGGAGCTGTTTTTT. This translates into CASSLPGSNTGELFF.